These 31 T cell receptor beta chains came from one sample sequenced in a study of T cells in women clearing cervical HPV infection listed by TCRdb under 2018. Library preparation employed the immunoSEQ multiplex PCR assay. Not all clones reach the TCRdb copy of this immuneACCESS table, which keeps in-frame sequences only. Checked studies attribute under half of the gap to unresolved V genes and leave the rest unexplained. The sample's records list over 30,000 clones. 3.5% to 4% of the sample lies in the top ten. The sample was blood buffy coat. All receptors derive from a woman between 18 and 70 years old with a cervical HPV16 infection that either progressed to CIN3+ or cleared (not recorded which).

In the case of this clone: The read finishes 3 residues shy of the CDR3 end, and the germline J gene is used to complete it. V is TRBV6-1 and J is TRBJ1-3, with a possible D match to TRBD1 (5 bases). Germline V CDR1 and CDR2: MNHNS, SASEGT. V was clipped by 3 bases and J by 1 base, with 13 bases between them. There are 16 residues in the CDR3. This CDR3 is CASSDSFRTSGNTIYF. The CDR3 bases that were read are TGTGCCAGCAGTGATTCGTTTAGGACATCTGGAAACACC.

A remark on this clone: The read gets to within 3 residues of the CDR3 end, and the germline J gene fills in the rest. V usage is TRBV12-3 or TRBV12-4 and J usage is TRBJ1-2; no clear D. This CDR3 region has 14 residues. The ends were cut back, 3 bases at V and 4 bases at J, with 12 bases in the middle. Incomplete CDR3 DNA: TGTGCCAGCAGTTTGCGACGAGAGGGCTATGGC. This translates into CASSLRREGYG. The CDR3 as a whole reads CASSLRREGYGYTF.

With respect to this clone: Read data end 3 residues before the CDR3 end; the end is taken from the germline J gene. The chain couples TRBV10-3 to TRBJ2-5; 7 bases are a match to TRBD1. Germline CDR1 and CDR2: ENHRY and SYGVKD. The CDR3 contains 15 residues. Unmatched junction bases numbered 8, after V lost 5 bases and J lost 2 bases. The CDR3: CAISKNDRAQETQYF. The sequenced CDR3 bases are TGTGCCATCAGTAAAAATGACAGGGCTCAAGAGACC.

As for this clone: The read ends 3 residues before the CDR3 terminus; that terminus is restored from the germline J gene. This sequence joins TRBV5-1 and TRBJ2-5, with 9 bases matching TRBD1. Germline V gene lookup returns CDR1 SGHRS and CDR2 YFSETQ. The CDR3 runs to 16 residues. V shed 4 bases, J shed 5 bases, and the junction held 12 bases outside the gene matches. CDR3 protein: CASSAGDRVSMETQYF. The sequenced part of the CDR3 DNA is TGCGCCAGCAGCGCGGGGGACAGGGTGTCTATGGAGACC.

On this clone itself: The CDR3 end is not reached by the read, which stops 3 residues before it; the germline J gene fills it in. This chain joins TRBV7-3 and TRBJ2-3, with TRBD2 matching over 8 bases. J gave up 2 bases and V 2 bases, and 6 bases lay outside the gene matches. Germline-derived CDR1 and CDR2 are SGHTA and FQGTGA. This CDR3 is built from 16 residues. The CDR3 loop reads CASSLSGGHPTDTQYF. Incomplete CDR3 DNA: TGTGCCAGCAGCTTATCGGGGGGGCACCCCACAGATACG. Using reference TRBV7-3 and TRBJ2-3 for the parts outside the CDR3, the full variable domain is GAGVSQTPSNKVTEKGKYVELRCDPISGHTALYWYRQSLGQGPEFLIYFQGTGAADDSGLPNDRFFAVRPEGSVSTLKIQRTERGDSAVYLCASSLSGGHPTDTQYFGPGTRLTVL.

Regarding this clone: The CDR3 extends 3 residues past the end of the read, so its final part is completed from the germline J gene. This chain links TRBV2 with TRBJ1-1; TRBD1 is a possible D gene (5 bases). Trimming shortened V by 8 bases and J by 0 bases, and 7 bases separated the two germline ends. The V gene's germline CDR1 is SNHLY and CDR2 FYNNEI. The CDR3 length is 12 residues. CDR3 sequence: CASGHVNTEAFF. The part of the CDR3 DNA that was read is TGTGCCAGCGGACACGTGAACACTGAA.

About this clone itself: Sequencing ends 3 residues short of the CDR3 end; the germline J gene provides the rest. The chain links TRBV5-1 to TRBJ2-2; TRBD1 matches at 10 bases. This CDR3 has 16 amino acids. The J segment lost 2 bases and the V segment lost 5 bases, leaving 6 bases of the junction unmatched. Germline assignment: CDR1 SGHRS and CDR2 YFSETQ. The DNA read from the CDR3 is TGCGCCAGCAGGGAAGGGACAGGGGCTAACACCGGGGAG. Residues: CASREGTGANTGE. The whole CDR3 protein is CASREGTGANTGELFF.

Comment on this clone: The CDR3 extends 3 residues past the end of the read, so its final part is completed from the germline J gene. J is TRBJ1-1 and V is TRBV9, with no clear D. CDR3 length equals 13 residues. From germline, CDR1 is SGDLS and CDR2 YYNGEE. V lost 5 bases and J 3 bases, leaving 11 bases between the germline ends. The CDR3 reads CASRAPLDTEAFF. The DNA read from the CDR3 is TGTGCCAGCAGGGCCCCCTTGGACACTGAA.

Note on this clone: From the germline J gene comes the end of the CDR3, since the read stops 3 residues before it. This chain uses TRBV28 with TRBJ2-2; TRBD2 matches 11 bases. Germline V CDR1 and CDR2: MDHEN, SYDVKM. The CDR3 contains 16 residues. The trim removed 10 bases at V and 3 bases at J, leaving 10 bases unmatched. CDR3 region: CATRISGREYTGELFF. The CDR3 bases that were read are TGTGCCACTCGGATTAGCGGGAGGGAGTACACCGGGGAG. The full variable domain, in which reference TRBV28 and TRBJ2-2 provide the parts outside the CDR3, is DVKVTQSSRYLVKRTGEKVFLECVQDMDHENMFWYRQDPGLGLRLIYFSYDVKMKEKGDIPEGYSVSREKKERFSLILESASTNQTSMYLCATRISGREYTGELFFGEGSRLTVL.

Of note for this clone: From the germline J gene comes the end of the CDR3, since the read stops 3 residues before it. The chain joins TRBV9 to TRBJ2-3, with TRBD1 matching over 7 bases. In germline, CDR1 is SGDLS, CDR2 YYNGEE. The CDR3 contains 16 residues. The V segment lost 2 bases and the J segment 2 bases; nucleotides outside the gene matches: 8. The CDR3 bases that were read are TGTGCCAGCAGCGTCTCCCCGACAGGGCTCACAGATACG. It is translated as CASSVSPTGLTDT. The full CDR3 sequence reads CASSVSPTGLTDTQYF.

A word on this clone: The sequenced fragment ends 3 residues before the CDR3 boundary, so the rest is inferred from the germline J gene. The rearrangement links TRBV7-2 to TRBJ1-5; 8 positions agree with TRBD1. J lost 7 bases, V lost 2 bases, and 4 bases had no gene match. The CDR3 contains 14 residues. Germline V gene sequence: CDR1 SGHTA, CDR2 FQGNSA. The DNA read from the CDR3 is TGTGCCAGCAGCTTATGGGACAGGTCCCAGCCC. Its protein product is CASSLWDRSQP. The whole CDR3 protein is CASSLWDRSQPQHF.

CDR3 protein: CASSSTATYEQYF. The CDR3 bases that were read are TGTGCCAGCAGTTCGACAGCGACCTACGAG. This rearrangement joins TRBV28 to TRBJ2-7; D might be TRBD1 (5 bases). Read sequence stops 3 residues before the CDR3 end, and the germline J gene provides the missing end. The CDR3 loop spans 13 amino acids. V was cut by 4 bases and J by 2 bases, with 9 bases left in between. Germline-derived CDR1 and CDR2 are MDHEN and SYDVKM.

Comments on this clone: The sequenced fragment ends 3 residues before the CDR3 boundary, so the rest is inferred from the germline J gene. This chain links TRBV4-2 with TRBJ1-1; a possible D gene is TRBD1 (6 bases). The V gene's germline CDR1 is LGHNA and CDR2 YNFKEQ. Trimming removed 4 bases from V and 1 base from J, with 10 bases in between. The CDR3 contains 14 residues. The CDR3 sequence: CASSPKTGNTEAFF. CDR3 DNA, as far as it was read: TGTGCCAGCAGCCCAAAGACAGGGAACACTGAA.

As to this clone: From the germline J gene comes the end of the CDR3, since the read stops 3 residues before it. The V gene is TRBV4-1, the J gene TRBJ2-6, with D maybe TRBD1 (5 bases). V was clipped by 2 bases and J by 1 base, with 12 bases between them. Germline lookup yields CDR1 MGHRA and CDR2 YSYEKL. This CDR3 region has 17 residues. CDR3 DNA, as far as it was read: TGCGCCAGCAGCCAAAGCTCAGGGTCGTCTGGGGCCAACGTC. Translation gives CASSQSSGSSGANV. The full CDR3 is CASSQSSGSSGANVLTF.

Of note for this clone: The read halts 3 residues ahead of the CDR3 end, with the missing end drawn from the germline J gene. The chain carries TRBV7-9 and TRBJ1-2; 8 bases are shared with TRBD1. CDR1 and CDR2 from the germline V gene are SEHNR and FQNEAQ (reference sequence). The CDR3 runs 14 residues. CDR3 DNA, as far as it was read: TGTGCCAGCAGCCCATCATACAGGGGGGACGAC. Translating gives CASSPSYRGDD. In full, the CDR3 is CASSPSYRGDDYTF.

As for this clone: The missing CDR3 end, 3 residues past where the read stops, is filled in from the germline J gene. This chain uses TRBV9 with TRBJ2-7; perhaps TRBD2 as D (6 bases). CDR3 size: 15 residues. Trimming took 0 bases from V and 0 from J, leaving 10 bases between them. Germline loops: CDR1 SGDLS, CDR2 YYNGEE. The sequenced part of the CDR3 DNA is TGTGCCAGCAGCGTAGAACTAGCAGCCTCCTACGAG. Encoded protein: CASSVELAASYE. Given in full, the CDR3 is CASSVELAASYEQYF.

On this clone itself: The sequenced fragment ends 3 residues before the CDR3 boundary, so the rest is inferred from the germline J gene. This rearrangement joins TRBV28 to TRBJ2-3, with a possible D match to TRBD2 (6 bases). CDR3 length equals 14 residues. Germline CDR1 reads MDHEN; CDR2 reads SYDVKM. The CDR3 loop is CASSSGEGIVAQYF. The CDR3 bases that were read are TGTGCCAGCAGCTCGGGGGAAGGGATAGTGGCG.

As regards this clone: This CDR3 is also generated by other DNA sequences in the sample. CDR3 DNA, as far as it was read: TGTGCCAGCTCTCCCCGACAGGGGGCTCCAGATACG. Translating gives CASSPRQGAPDT. The entire CDR3 reads CASSPRQGAPDTQYF. This chain joins TRBV18 and TRBJ2-3, with 10 nucleotides matching TRBD1. The read finishes 3 residues shy of the CDR3 end, and the germline J gene is used to complete it. Looked up from germline, CDR1 is KGHSH and CDR2 is LQKENI. V was pared by 6 bases and J by 4 bases, with 7 bases of the junction left unmatched. The length of the CDR3 is 15 residues.

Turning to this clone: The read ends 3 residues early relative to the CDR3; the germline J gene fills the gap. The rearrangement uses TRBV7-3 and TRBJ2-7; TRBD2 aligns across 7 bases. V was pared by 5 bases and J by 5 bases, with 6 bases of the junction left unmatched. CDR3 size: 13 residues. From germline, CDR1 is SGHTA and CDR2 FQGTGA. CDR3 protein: CASSRAGEDEQYF. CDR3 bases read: TGTGCCAGCAGCCGCGCGGGAGAGGACGAG.

The CDR3 DNA, read in part, is TGCAGCGTTGCCGGGACTAGCGGGGATACG. Encoded protein: CSVAGTSGDT. The whole CDR3 reads CSVAGTSGDTQYF. V usage is TRBV29-1 and J usage is TRBJ2-3; the match to TRBD2 covers 12 bases. The sequenced fragment ends 3 residues before the CDR3 boundary, so the rest is inferred from the germline J gene. The CDR3 is made up of 13 amino acids. CDR1 is SQVTM and CDR2 is ANQGSEA in the germline V gene. V was clipped by 4 bases and J by 6 bases; unmatched bases: 2.

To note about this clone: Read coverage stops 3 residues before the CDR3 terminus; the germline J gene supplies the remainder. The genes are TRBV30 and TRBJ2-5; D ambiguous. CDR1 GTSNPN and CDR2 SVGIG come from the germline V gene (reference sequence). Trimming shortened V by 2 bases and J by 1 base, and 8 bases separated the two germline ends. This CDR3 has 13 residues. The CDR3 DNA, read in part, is TGTGCCTGGAGTAAGGGTCTCCAAGAGACC. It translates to CAWSKGLQET. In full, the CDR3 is CAWSKGLQETQYF.

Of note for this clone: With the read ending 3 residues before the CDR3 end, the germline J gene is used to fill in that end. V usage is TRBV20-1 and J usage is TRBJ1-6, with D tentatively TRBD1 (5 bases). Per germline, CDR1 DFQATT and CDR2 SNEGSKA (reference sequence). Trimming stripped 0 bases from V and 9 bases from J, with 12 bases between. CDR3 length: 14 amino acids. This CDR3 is CSARDRASGSPLHF. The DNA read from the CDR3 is TGCAGTGCTAGAGACAGGGCATCTGGTTCACCC.

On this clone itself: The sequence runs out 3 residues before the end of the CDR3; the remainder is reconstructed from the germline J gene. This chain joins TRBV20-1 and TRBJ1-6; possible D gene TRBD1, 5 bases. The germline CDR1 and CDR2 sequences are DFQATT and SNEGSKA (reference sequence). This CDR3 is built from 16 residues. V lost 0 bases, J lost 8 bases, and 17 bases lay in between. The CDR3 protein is CSARDLLRGPDSPLHF. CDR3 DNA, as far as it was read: TGCAGTGCTAGAGATTTGTTGAGGGGTCCGGATTCACCC.

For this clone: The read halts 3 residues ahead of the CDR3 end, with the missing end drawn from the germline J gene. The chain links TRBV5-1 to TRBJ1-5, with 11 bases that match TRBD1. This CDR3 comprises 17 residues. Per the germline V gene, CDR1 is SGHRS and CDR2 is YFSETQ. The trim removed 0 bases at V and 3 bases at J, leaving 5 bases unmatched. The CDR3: CASSLGPGQGVNQPQHF. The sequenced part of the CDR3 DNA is TGCGCCAGCAGCTTGGGGCCGGGACAGGGGGTCAATCAGCCC.

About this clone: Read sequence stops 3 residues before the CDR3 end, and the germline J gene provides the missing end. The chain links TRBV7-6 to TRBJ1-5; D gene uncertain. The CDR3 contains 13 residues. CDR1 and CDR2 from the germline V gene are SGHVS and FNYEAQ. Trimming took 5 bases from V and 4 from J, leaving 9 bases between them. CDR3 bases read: TGTGCCAGCAGCCAAAACAGAAATCAGCCC. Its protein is CASSQNRNQP. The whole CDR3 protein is CASSQNRNQPQHF.

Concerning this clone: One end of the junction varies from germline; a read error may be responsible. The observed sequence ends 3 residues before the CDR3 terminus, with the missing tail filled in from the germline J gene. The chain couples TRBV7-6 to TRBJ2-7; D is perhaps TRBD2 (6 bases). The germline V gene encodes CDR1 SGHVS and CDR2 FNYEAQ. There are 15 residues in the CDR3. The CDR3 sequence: CASSLGVAGYSEQYF. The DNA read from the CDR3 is TGTGCTAGCAGCTTAGGGGTGGCGGGATACTCCGAG.

Incomplete CDR3 DNA: TGTGCCAGTAGGGGACCGGGACTAGCCTACAATGAC. Residues: CASRGPGLAYND. From start to end, the CDR3 is CASRGPGLAYNDYTF. The chain couples TRBV19 to TRBJ1-2, with D perhaps TRBD1 (5 bases). The sequenced fragment ends 3 residues before the CDR3 boundary, so the rest is inferred from the germline J gene. The CDR3 spans 15 residues. The germline V gene has CDR1 LNHDA and CDR2 SQIVND (reference sequence).

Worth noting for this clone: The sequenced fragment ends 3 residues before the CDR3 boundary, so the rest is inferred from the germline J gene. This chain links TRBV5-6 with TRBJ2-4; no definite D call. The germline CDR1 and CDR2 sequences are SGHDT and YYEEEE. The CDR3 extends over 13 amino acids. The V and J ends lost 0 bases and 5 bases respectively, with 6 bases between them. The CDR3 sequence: CASSLDRQNIQYF. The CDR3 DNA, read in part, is TGTGCCAGCAGCTTGGACAGACAAAACATT.

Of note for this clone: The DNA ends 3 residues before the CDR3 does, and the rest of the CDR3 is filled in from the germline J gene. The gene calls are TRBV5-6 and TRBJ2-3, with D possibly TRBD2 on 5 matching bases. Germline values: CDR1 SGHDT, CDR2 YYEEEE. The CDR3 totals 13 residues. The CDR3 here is CASSLGGLHPQYF. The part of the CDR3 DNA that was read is TGTGCCAGCAGCTTGGGAGGGTTACATCCG.

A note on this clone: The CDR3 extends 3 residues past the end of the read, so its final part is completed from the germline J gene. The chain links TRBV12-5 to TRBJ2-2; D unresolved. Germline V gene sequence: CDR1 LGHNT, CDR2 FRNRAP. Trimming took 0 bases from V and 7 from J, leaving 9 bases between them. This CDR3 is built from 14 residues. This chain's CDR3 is CASGLVQGIGELFF. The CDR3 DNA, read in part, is TGTGCTAGTGGTTTGGTACAAGGCATCGGGGAG. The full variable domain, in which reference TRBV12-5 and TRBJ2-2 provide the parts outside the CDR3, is DARVTQTPRHKVTEMGQEVTMRCQPILGHNTVFWYRQTMMQGLELLAYFRNRAPLDDSGMPKDRFSAEMPDATLATLKIQPSEPRDSAVYFCASGLVQGIGELFFGEGSRLTVL.

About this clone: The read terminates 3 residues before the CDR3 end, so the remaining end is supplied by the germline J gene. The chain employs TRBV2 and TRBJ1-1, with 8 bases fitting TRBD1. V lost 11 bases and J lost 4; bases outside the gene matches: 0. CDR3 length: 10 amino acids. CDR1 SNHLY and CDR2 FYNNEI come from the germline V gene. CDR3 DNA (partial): TGTGCCGACAGGGGCACTGAA. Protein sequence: CADRGTE. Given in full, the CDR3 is CADRGTEAFF.